This TCR beta chain was sequenced for a study of shared clonotypes between healthy human individuals. About the study: Per donor, CD8 memory used one plate, CD8 naive used two, CD4 memory used three and CD4 naive used three. Study results and caveats: Naive CD4 clonotypes overlapped across a few donors at around 4.8%.

Clones were sequenced by immunoSEQ multiplex PCR, and TCRdb holds only the in-frame ones, with some missing. This sample yields hundreds of thousands of clones, of which less than 80% are seen a single time; more than 1.5% belongs to the top ten. With respect to this clone: Antigen specificity is unknown.

Germline lookup yields CDR1 KGHSH and CDR2 LQKENI. The CDR3 is made up of 15 amino acids. V was pared by 1 base and J by 5 bases, with 14 bases between. The rearrangement joins TRBV18 to TRBJ2-5, with D unresolved. The TCR was taken from a woman aged 30 to 39 in good health. Sample: memory CD4+ T cells sorted from blood. Subset denoted: CD45RA-negative fraction. The CDR3 spells CASSPQAQGSETQYF. In nucleotides, the CDR3 is TGTGCCAGCTCACCACAGGCCCAAGGGTCGGAGACCCAGTACTTC. The whole variable domain, filled in from reference TRBV18 and TRBJ2-5, reads NAGVMQNPRHLVRRRGQEARLRCSPMKGHSHVYWYRQLPEEGLKFMVYLQKENIIDESGMPKERFSAEFPKEGPSILRIQQVVRGDSAAYFCASSPQAQGSETQYFGPGTRLLVL.